These 18 T cell receptor beta chains were all obtained from the same sample, sequenced in a study of CD8+ T cells in alopecia areata. Once RNA had been extracted, it was reverse transcribed into cDNA to act as the sequencing template. TCRdb's copy holds only in-frame clones and misses some; the assay was immunoSEQ multiplex PCR. The profile covers some 2,500 clones, none occurring a single time. What was sequenced was lesional skin. The receptors derive from a C3H/HeJ mouse with alopecia areata. The strain is characterized by the MHC haplotype H2-k.

This clone occurred many times. Gene and germline names: mouse. The DNA read from the CDR3 is TGTGCCAGCAGTATATACTGGGGGGGTAGTCAAAAC. Translation: CASSIYWGGSQN. The full CDR3 is CASSIYWGGSQNTLYF. This chain links TRBV19 with TRBJ2-4; 10 nucleotides line up with TRBD2. The missing CDR3 end, 4 residues past where the read stops, is filled in from the germline J gene. CDR3 size: 16 residues. J was trimmed by 0 bases and V by 1 base; bases with no gene match: 2. Germline V gene sequence: CDR1 FNHDT, CDR2 SITEND (reference sequence).

This clone has a handful of counts. Mouse gene names apply. The read finishes 4 residues shy of the CDR3 end, and the germline J gene is used to complete it. The chain has TRBV13-2 and TRBJ2-5; 9 positions match TRBD2. This CDR3 contains 14 residues. V lost 7 bases, J lost 2 bases, and 5 bases stayed unmatched. The germline gives CDR1 NNHNN, CDR2 SYGAGS (reference sequence). The CDR3 loop reads CASSMGGRQDTQYF. The CDR3 DNA, read in part, is TGTGCCAGCAGTATGGGGGGGCGCCAAGAC.

Within the sample, this clone is medium-sized. Gene names and germline match the mouse. The read comes to an end 4 residues before the CDR3 does, leaving the germline J gene to fill in the end. This chain uses TRBV13-2 with TRBJ1-2, with TRBD1 identical over 8 bases. CDR3 size: 12 residues. Per the germline V gene, CDR1 is NNHNN and CDR2 is SYGAGS (reference sequence). Trimming at V came to 5 bases and at J to 4 bases, leaving 1 base not matched to a gene. CDR3 sequence: CASGTGASDYTF. CDR3 DNA (partial): TGTGCCAGCGGGACAGGGGCCTCC.

This clone was seen many times. Here the gene names and germline are mouse. Sequencing ends 4 residues short of the CDR3 end; the germline J gene provides the rest. The J gene is TRBJ2-1, the V gene TRBV29; 8 nucleotides line up with TRBD1. Losses at the gene ends were 4 bases for V and 3 bases for J; bases not matched to a gene: 2. Looked up from germline, CDR1 is MSHET and CDR2 is SYDVDS. The CDR3 spans 14 residues. The CDR3 bases that were read are TGTGCTAGCAGTTGGACAGGGATCTATGCT. It yields the protein CASSWTGIYA. The whole CDR3 protein is CASSWTGIYAEQFF.

Many counts were recorded for this clone. Gene names and germline match the mouse. The sequenced fragment ends 4 residues before the CDR3 boundary, so the rest is inferred from the germline J gene. This chain joins TRBV31 and TRBJ2-5; D remains unclear. V gave up 0 bases and J gave up 3 bases, with 4 bases separating them. This CDR3 is built from 12 residues. Germline CDR1 and CDR2: GKSSPN and SITVG. The DNA read from the CDR3 is TGTGCCTGGAGTCTCTGGCAAGAC. Residues: CAWSLWQD. From start to end, the CDR3 is CAWSLWQDTQYF.

The table lists this clone with a few counts. All gene names here are mouse names. Coverage ceases 4 residues before the CDR3 finishes, and the germline J gene fills in the end. The rearrangement joins TRBV14 to TRBJ2-3; TRBD2 matches 10 bases. The CDR3 length is 15 residues. Germline CDR1 and CDR2: SGHDT and FRDEAV. Trimming took 7 bases from V and 0 from J; bases not matched to a gene: 5. Here the CDR3 reads CASPGTGDSAETLYF. The DNA read from the CDR3 is TGTGCCAGCCCCGGGACTGGGGACAGTGCAGAA.

On this clone: At one end, the junction sequence differs from germline, possibly due to a read error. Gene names follow the mouse nomenclature. The CDR3 end is not reached by the read, which stops 4 residues before it; the germline J gene fills it in. The chain employs TRBV13-3 and TRBJ2-1; TRBD1 agrees at 8 bases. The V gene's germline CDR1 is NNHDY and CDR2 SYVADS. The CDR3 length is 13 residues. CDR3 amino acids: CASGDRGYAEQFF. The DNA read from the CDR3 is TGTGCCAGCGGTGACAGGGGCTATGCT.

This clone was seen ten or more times. Mouse names are used for the genes. The CDR3 end lies 4 residues beyond the end of the read and is filled in from the germline J gene. The genes are TRBV16 and TRBJ2-7, with 10 bases identical to TRBD1. The CDR3 is 14 amino acids. The V gene's germline CDR1 is SGHSA and CDR2 FRNQAP. Incomplete CDR3 DNA: TGTGCAAGCAGCCCGACAGGGGGCGGGTAT. This codes for CASSPTGGGY. The whole CDR3 sequence is CASSPTGGGYEQYF.

By sample fraction, this clone is large. TCRdb's protein and the DNA translation differ at residue 13; the protein here comes from the DNA. The listed genes are named as in mouse. The read is 3 residues too short to cover the CDR3 end, so that end is filled in from the germline J gene. Other DNA sequences of this sample code for an identical CDR3. This chain links TRBV5 with TRBJ1-3; 7 nucleotides match TRBD1. CDR3 length equals 16 residues. With V trimmed by 2 bases and J by 0 bases, 4 bases remained unmatched. Germline CDR1 LGHNA, CDR2 YNLKQL (reference sequence). The CDR3 reads CASSQTTGNSGNTLYF. Incomplete CDR3 DNA: TGTGCCAGCAGCCAAACGACAGGGAATTCTGGAAATACG.

This clone was observed at least ten times. Gene labels here are mouse ones. Read data end 4 residues before the CDR3 end; the end is taken from the germline J gene. In the same sample, other DNA sequences code for this CDR3. This chain joins TRBV1 and TRBJ2-7, with a weak D call TRBD1 (6 bases). This CDR3 has 13 amino acids. From germline, CDR1 is NSQYPW and CDR2 LRSPGD (reference sequence). V was clipped by 3 bases and J by 3 bases, with 9 bases between them. Partial CDR3 DNA: TGCACCTGCAGTGCCCGGGACAACTAT. This codes for CTCSARDNY. In full, the CDR3 reads CTCSARDNYEQYF.

This clone was counted many times. Genes here carry mouse names. The read is 4 residues too short to cover the CDR3 end, so that end is filled in from the germline J gene. This rearrangement joins TRBV13-2 to TRBJ1-4; D unresolved. Germline V gene data show CDR1 as NNHNN and CDR2 as SYGAGS (reference sequence). This CDR3 has 15 amino acids. Between the trimmed V and J ends, which lost 0 bases and 0 bases, there was a span of 6 bases. CDR3 sequence: CASGDAGISNERLFF. CDR3 DNA (partial): TGTGCCAGCGGTGATGCTGGGATTTCCAACGAA.

By proportion, this clone is medium-sized (0.01 to 0.1%). The germline and genes are mouse ones. The read ends 4 residues shy of where the CDR3 ends; the end is completed using the germline J gene. The V gene is TRBV1, the J gene TRBJ2-5, with 11 bases fitting TRBD2. Germline trimming cut 1 base from V and 3 bases from J; bases unmatched to any gene: 3. This CDR3 spans 16 amino acids. Germline V gene sequence: CDR1 NSQYPW, CDR2 LRSPGD (reference sequence). The sequenced part of the CDR3 DNA is TGCACCTGCAGTGCAGCCTGGACTGGGGGGCAAGAC. Translated: CTCSAAWTGGQD. The whole CDR3 protein reads CTCSAAWTGGQDTQYF.

This clone showed up many times. Gene names are the mouse ones. The CDR3 extends 4 residues past the end of the read, so its final part is completed from the germline J gene. The chain links TRBV5 to TRBJ2-1; tentatively, D is TRBD1 (6 bases). V lost 1 base and J 2 bases, leaving 6 bases between the germline ends. In germline, CDR1 is LGHNA, CDR2 YNLKQL (reference sequence). The length of the CDR3 is 14 residues. The chain's CDR3 is CASSQGTDYAEQFF. The sequenced CDR3 bases are TGTGCCAGCAGCCAAGGGACAGACTATGCT.

This clone was seen ten or more times. Gene labels here are mouse ones. The CDR3 end is not reached by the read, which stops 4 residues before it; the germline J gene fills it in. The chain couples TRBV13-1 to TRBJ2-4; 9 nucleotides line up with TRBD2. This CDR3 has 12 residues. CDR1 and CDR2 from the germline V gene are NSHNY and SYGAGN. The covered CDR3 bases are TGTGCCAGCAGGGACTGGGGAAAC. This encodes CASRDWGN. The complete CDR3 sequence is CASRDWGNTLYF.

This clone was counted at least ten times. Gene names refer to mouse genes. The read is 4 residues too short to cover the CDR3 end, so that end is filled in from the germline J gene. This chain links TRBV1 with TRBJ2-1, with D perhaps TRBD1 (6 bases). Germline lookup yields CDR1 NSQYPW and CDR2 LRSPGD (reference sequence). This CDR3 comprises 14 residues. The CDR3 bases that were read are TGCACCTGCAGTGCCCAACAGGGAGGGGCT. Protein sequence: CTCSAQQGGA. In full, the CDR3 reads CTCSAQQGGAEQFF.

This clone was seen a few times. A far bigger clonotype differs at one base, so this is likely a read error. Each gene name is a mouse one. The CDR3 end falls 4 residues outside the read, so it is completed with the germline J gene. The chain employs TRBV16 and TRBJ2-5; 7 bases agree with TRBD1. The germline CDR1 and CDR2 sequences are SGHSA and FRNQAP. This CDR3 contains 13 residues. The CDR3 loop is CASSPDRKDTQYF. The CDR3 DNA, read in part, is TGTGCAAGCAGCCCGGACAGGAAAGAC.

Comments on this clone: The gene names given are mouse names. Partial CDR3 DNA: TGTGCCAGCAGCTACTGGGAT. It encodes CASSYWD. The full CDR3 reads CASSYWDEQYF. V usage is TRBV4 and J usage is TRBJ2-7, with TRBD2 as a possible D gene (5 bases). The read gets to within 4 residues of the CDR3 end, and the germline J gene fills in the rest. The CDR3 is made up of 11 amino acids. Per the germline V gene, CDR1 is LGHDT and CDR2 is YNNKQL (reference sequence).

This clone came up many times. Gene names and germline match the mouse. The read terminates 4 residues before the CDR3 end, so the remaining end is supplied by the germline J gene. The chain joins TRBV13-2 to TRBJ1-1, with D tentatively TRBD1 (5 bases). V dropped 0 bases and J dropped 3 bases, with 12 bases sitting between them. CDR3 length: 15 amino acids. CDR1 and CDR2 (germline): NNHNN, SYGAGS (reference sequence). CDR3 amino acids: CASGDAGGRDTEVFF. CDR3 bases read: TGTGCCAGCGGTGATGCCGGGGGGAGAGACACA.